The present T cell receptor beta chain was sequenced within a study of blood T cell repertoires in COVID-19. Across the whole study: The United States, Italy and Spain were the sources of the acute and convalescent COVID-19 samples.

Those enrolled, adults aged 18 to 89 years, came from 25 or so US areas. Assignment of participants to cohorts was predicated upon participant-reported clinical history. What the recovered Cohort 3 donors had was two negative PCRs, clearance, or symptom resolution. Profiling relied on immunoSEQ multiplex PCR, and the TCRdb table lists in-frame clones only, not all of them. The sample carries around 160,000 clones, around 82% recorded once. The specimen was PBMCs or T cells enriched from blood (not recorded which). The TCR originated in a man aged 40-49 years who had recovered from COVID-19.

In DNA, the CDR3 is TGTGCCAGCAGCGCTTGGCCCGGGACTAACATAGATACGCAGTATTTT. Amino acids: CASSAWPGTNIDTQYF. The V call is TRBV11-2, the J call TRBJ2-3; TRBD2 matches at 7 bases. Trimming removed 5 bases from V and 5 bases from J; junction bases left unmatched: 13. Germline-derived CDR1 and CDR2 are SGHAT and FQNNGV. The CDR3 is made up of 16 amino acids.